What follows describes a single T cell receptor (beta chain). Its antigen remains unidentified. Base-call qualities are not available, and no considerably larger clone is one nucleotide away. The CDR3 regions of human TCRbeta chains were subjected to immunosequencing. In the original analysis: TCRs in the repertoires were matched against a reference library of SARS-CoV-2-specific TCRs that had been generated with the MIRA antigen-specificity platform. Breadth was defined as the fraction of unique TCRs that were SARS-CoV-2-associated, and depth was defined as the fraction of total T cells that were SARS-CoV-2-associated. Each spike-specific TCR was assigned to its reactive spike region and to a CD4 or CD8 class using the MIRA data. Log10-transformed breadth and depth values were compared by one-way ANOVA with Sidak's multiple comparisons tests. In its TCRdb copy, this immuneACCESS table keeps in-frame sequences only and misses some clones. Where compared with another copy, unresolved V genes explain less than half of these, and the others have no known cause. That table is the source of V, J and clone size, and D and trimming were worked out from the DNA. For this sample there are about 150,000 clones; more than 90% appear just once. The ten top clones hold approximately 1.5% of the sample.

The data were taken from a study of T cell responses to AZD1222 COVID-19 vaccine (dated by TCRdb to the early 2020s). As for the study more broadly: TCR sequencing was performed for approximately 240 trial participants, of whom about 200 were given two doses of AZD1222 and around 25 were given two doses of MenACWY control vaccine. Trial participants were enrolled into age subgroups of 18-55, 56-69 and 70-plus years, which contained roughly 140, 27 and 60 TCR-sequenced participants, respectively. Study-wide findings and limitations: After two AZD1222 doses, spike-specific TCR breadth and depth were significantly higher than at day 0 and than in MenACWY recipients. Epitopes outside the regions mutated in the B.1.351 and B.1.1.7 variants were reportedly recognized by nearly half of the unique spike-specific TCRs. Participants were mostly white British and included more females than males, and it was suggested by the authors that clonal diversity may have been underestimated. Only five or six AZD1222 recipients were SARS-CoV-2 seropositive at baseline, limiting conclusions about previously exposed vaccinees. The 56-69-year group was small, and its depth increase did not reach significance, likely because of low power. Because no samples from the day 14 peak response were available, repertoires could be characterized only after the peak T cell response. Vaccine-associated CD4 TCRs spanned the whole spike protein, with dominant responses in regions 160-218 and 743-854.

The time point label, read with the paper, signifies: about 28 days (+/-7) after the second vaccine dose. Because spike-specific TCR depth and breadth did not differ between the two schedules, AZD1222 recipients who got a second dose at roughly 4 weeks were pooled with those who got a second dose at roughly 12 weeks. Vaccinee samples came from UK trials COV001 and COV002, including a single-blind randomized controlled phase 2/3 trial of AZD1222 (ChAdOx1 nCoV-19) in healthy adults. Trial participant PBMC samples were collected at day 0 and day 28 after the second dose for TCRbeta chain sequencing. This TCR was sampled from an adult who received the AZD1222 COVID-19 vaccine. This specimen consisted of peripheral blood, obtained 28 days after the second AZD1222 dose.

The CDR3 protein is CASSLLGVTNYGYTF. The sequenced DNA is TGCGCCAGCAGCTTGTTGGGGGTTACTAACTATGGCTACACCTTC. The rearranged segments are TRBV5-1 and TRBJ1-2, and the D gene may be TRBD1, 5 bases matching. The CDR3 measures 15 amino acids from cysteine to phenylalanine. CDR3 DNA is the only sequence kept; it has 45 bases, read in frame from the first base. From a lookup of the germline V gene, CDR1 and CDR2 are SGHRS and YFSETQ. The V and J ends are trimmed by 1 base and 0 bases, leaving 10 bases between them.